The 11 T cell receptor beta chains below all came from one sample that was sequenced in a study of immune heterogeneity within non-small cell lung tumors. As template, the study used bulk tumor genomic DNA at 550 to 700 ng per sample. Far-apart biopsies, several per primary tumor, were taken during surgery. These patients got curative surgery after being newly diagnosed with untreated non-small cell lung cancer. The TCR beta CDR3 region underwent multiplex PCR amplification with 32 V and 13 J primers. TCRdb re-called the multiplex PCR reads through MiXCR, storing one row per CDR3 protein. The sample includes some 14,000 distinct CDR3 sequences, approximately 26% of them seen just once. Input material: lung tumor tissue. These receptors were taken from a man in his forties with non-small cell lung cancer.

In its sample, this clonotype was seen many times. The V call is TRBV11-2, the J call TRBJ2-1, with 9 bases lining up with TRBD1. V gave up 8 bases and J gave up 5 bases; unmatched junction bases: 4. The CDR3 runs 13 residues. Germline CDR1 SGHAT, CDR2 FQNNGV. The CDR3 nucleotides read TGTGCCAGCGGGACAGGGCCTAACAATGAGCAGTTCTTC. Its protein is CASGTGPNNEQFF.

Turning to this clonotype: This may come from a read error, since a much larger clone is one base off. The rearrangement joins TRBV6-2 or TRBV6-3 to TRBJ1-5; a possible D gene is TRBD1 (5 bases). Germline-derived CDR1 and CDR2 are MNHEY and SVGEGT. The CDR3 runs 14 residues. DNA of the CDR3: TGTGCCAGCAGTGCCGACAGTATCAATCAGTCCCAGCATTTT. This encodes CASSADSINQSQHF.

Of note for this clonotype: This may come from a read error, since a much larger clone is one base off. The conserved closing phenylalanine or tryptophan is absent in this CDR3, likely reflecting a read error. The chain employs TRBV6-2 or TRBV6-3 and TRBJ2-1; D unclear. The CDR3 has 13 residues. CDR1 MNHEY and CDR2 SVGEGT come from the germline V gene. V was clipped by 0 bases and J by 7 bases, with 7 bases between them. This chain's CDR3 is CASSYSNQNEQFL. CDR3 coding DNA: TGTGCCAGCAGTTACTCGAACCAGAATGAGCAGTTCTTA.

This clonotype was counted a few times. V gene TRBV7-8 combines with J gene TRBJ1-6; TRBD1 might be the D (5 bases). Between the trimmed V and J ends, which lost 2 bases and 11 bases, there was a span of 16 bases. The CDR3 length is 15 residues. Germline CDR1 is SGHVS and CDR2 is FQNEAQ. Here the CDR3 reads CASSLPRVKDPPLHF. In nucleotides, the CDR3 is TGTGCCAGCAGCTTACCCAGGGTTAAGGATCCACCCCTCCACTTT.

With regard to this clonotype: Just one base apart from a much larger clone, this may be a read error. DNA for the CDR3: TGCAGTGCTAGAGTGGTAGGCAGAAATTCACCCCTCCACTTT. Amino acids: CSARVVGRNSPLHF. The chain joins TRBV20-1 to TRBJ1-6; D not certain. Trimming stripped 1 base from V and 7 bases from J, with 11 bases between. Per germline, CDR1 DFQATT and CDR2 SNEGSKA (reference sequence). CDR3 length equals 14 residues.

By frequency in the sample, this clonotype is medium-sized. The chain is built from TRBV7-2 and TRBJ2-7, with 7 nucleotides matching TRBD2. With V trimmed by 1 base and J by 2 bases, 5 bases remained unmatched. CDR3 length: 15 residues. The V gene's germline CDR1 is SGHTA and CDR2 FQGNSA. CDR3 residues: CASSLGSGLPYEQYF. The CDR3 nucleotides are TGTGCCAGCAGCTTAGGTAGCGGGTTGCCCTACGAGCAGTACTTC.

In its sample, this clonotype ranks as medium-sized. The V and J genes are TRBV12-3 or TRBV12-4 and TRBJ2-7, with D unresolved. The CDR3 runs 13 residues. The germline V and J ends were trimmed by 6 bases and 3 bases, with 12 bases remaining between them. CDR3 protein: CASSKKPSYEQYF. In DNA form, the CDR3 reads TGTGCCAGCAGCAAAAAGCCGAGCTACGAGCAGTACTTC.

The table lists this clonotype with a few counts. The chain is built from TRBV9 and TRBJ1-2; TRBD1 matches at 9 bases. Per the germline V gene, CDR1 is SGDLS and CDR2 is YYNGEE. Germline trimming cut 4 bases from V and 2 bases from J; bases unmatched to any gene: 3. CDR3 length equals 14 residues. The CDR3 region has the DNA TGTGCCAGCAGCCGGACAGGGGAAAACTATGGCTACACCTTC. Protein: CASSRTGENYGYTF.

CDR3 bases: TGCATCGTGAAGGGACAGACCTACGAGCAGTACTTC. This gives the protein CIVKGQTYEQYF. This chain links TRBV29-1 with TRBJ2-7; 7 bases are a match to TRBD1. The CDR3 contains 12 residues. CDR1 and CDR2 (germline): SQVTM, ANQGSEA.

The count of this clonotype is one. The chain joins TRBV7-2 to TRBJ2-5; no clear D gene. This CDR3 region has 15 residues. The ends were cut back, 6 bases at V and 4 bases at J, with 18 bases in the middle. Germline CDR1 reads SGHTA; CDR2 reads FQGNSA. CDR3 nucleotides: TGTGCCAGCAGTCGGATAGGGTCAGTGTTAGAGACCCAGTACTTC. Translation gives CASSRIGSVLETQYF.

As concerns this clonotype: A much larger clone lies one base from this, so it may be a read error. V and J are TRBV27 and TRBJ2-3, with TRBD2 as a possible D gene (5 bases). Germline V lookup: CDR1 MNHEY, CDR2 SMNVEV (reference sequence). This CDR3 has 14 amino acids. The DNA for the CDR3 is TGTGCCAGCAGTTTTGGGCCTAGCACAGTTACGCAGTATTTT. This translates into CASSFGPSTVTQYF.